These 22 T cell receptor beta chains share one sample of origin, sequenced in a study of blood T cell repertoires in COVID-19. The method was immunoSEQ multiplex PCR; TCRdb's version includes in-frame clones alone and lacks a portion of them. The data contain over 250,000 clones, about 87% of them singletons. The specimen was PBMCs or T cells enriched from blood (not recorded which). The receptors stem from a woman in her twenties or thirties who had recovered from COVID-19.

The rearrangement links TRBV21-1 to TRBJ1-1. TRBV21-1 is classified as a pseudogene. The CDR3 length is 16 residues. The CDR3 coding sequence is TGTGCCAGCAGCAAAGTCCTGGTGCGGGGGGGCACTGAAGCTTTCTTT. It translates to CASSKVLVRGGTEAFF.

This chain joins TRBV5-6 and TRBJ1-2; D unresolved. CDR1 is SGHDT, CDR2 YYEEEE, per germline. The CDR3 has 12 amino acids. Trimming took off 3 bases at V and 8 bases at J, with 11 bases between the two ends. CDR3 residues: CASSSQQYGYTF. Here the CDR3 DNA reads TGTGCCAGCAGCTCCCAACAATACGGCTACACCTTC.

This chain joins TRBV4-1 and TRBJ1-2, with 7 positions matching TRBD1. The CDR3 runs 18 residues. J lost 1 base, V lost 1 base, and 12 bases had no gene match. Germline CDR1 reads MGHRA; CDR2 reads YSYEKL. In nucleotides, the CDR3 is TGCGCCAGCAGCCAAGGCTGGACAGGCCGGACCTATAACTATGGCTACACCTTC. This encodes CASSQGWTGRTYNYGYTF.

The chain uses TRBV19 and TRBJ1-2; TRBD1 might be the D (5 bases). Trimming left V 5 bases short and J 8 bases short, with 21 bases between. The CDR3 contains 15 residues. From germline, CDR1 is LNHDA and CDR2 SQIVND (reference sequence). DNA for the CDR3: TGTGCCAGTAGTCTCCGGACCCTAGGGGTTGGCGGCTACACCTTC. Protein product: CASSLRTLGVGGYTF.

The chain recombines TRBV5-1 with TRBJ2-7; weak D call: TRBD1 (6 bases). Trimming left V 4 bases short and J 2 bases short, with 13 bases between. This CDR3 is built from 14 residues. Germline loops: CDR1 SGHRS, CDR2 YFSETQ. The CDR3 here is CASSTGQLTYEQYF. The CDR3 DNA sequence: TGCGCCAGCAGCACCGGACAGCTAACCTACGAGCAGTACTTC. Drawing the rest from reference TRBV5-1 and TRBJ2-7, the complete variable domain is KAGVTQTPRYLIKTRGQQVTLSCSPISGHRSVSWYQQTPGQGLQFLFEYFSETQRNKGNFPGRFSGRQFSNSRSEMNVSTLELGDSALYLCASSTGQLTYEQYFGPGTRLTVT.

V is TRBV2 and J is TRBJ1-2, with 9 bases lining up with TRBD1. This CDR3 is built from 13 residues. Germline CDR1 reads SNHLY; CDR2 reads FYNNEI. V lost 6 bases and J lost 6; bases outside the gene matches: 5. CDR3 residues: CASRGDRENGYTF. The CDR3 nucleotides read TGTGCCAGCAGGGGGGACAGGGAAAATGGCTACACCTTC.

CDR3 in DNA: TGTGCCAGCAGTACCCACGGGGAGCAGTTCTTC. Residues: CASSTHGEQFF. The rearrangement uses TRBV6-5 and TRBJ2-1; D remains unclear. Germline lookup yields CDR1 MNHEY and CDR2 SVGAGI. The CDR3 loop spans 11 amino acids. Trimming took 5 bases from V and 10 from J, leaving 9 bases between them.

The rearrangement joins TRBV2 to TRBJ2-7, with TRBD1 matching 10 bases. Losses at the gene ends were 6 bases for V and 4 bases for J; bases not matched to a gene: 15. This CDR3 is built from 17 residues. Germline V lookup: CDR1 SNHLY, CDR2 FYNNEI. The CDR3 coding sequence is TGTGCCAGCAGCGATGGGACAGGGGACAATTTAATTTACGAGCAGTACTTC. Translation: CASSDGTGDNLIYEQYF.

As regards this clone: Relative to the germline gene, one junction end is altered; a read error may explain this. The V gene is TRBV15, the J gene TRBJ1-2; no reliable D call. Germline-derived CDR1 and CDR2 are LNHNV and YYDKDF (reference sequence). The CDR3 has 13 residues. As DNA, the CDR3 is TGTGCCACCAGCAGAGATCGAGGCAGCCCGAGGGTCTTC. Translating it yields CATSRDRGSPRVF. The full variable domain, its missing parts supplied by reference TRBV15 and TRBJ1-2, is DAMVIQNPRYQVTQFGKPVTLSCSQTLNHNVMYWYQQKSSQAPKLLFHYYDKDFNNEADTPDNFQSRRPNTSFCFLDIRSPGLGDTAMYLCATSRDRGSPRVFGSGTRLTVV.

The rearrangement uses TRBV19 and TRBJ1-1; TRBD1 might be the D (6 bases). V was shortened by 7 bases and J by 5 bases, with 17 bases between the two germline ends. Germline-derived CDR1 and CDR2 are LNHDA and SQIVND (reference sequence). CDR3 size: 14 residues. The CDR3 DNA is TGTGCCAGTACCTCCCCCCAGGGGTGGACTGAAGCTTTCTTT. Residues: CASTSPQGWTEAFF.

The gene calls are TRBV6-5 and TRBJ1-3; no clear D. Germline-derived CDR1 and CDR2 are MNHEY and SVGAGI. V gave up 0 bases and J gave up 2 bases, with 5 bases separating them. The CDR3 is made up of 14 amino acids. CDR3 DNA sequence: TGTGCCAGCAGTTACTCTGCAGCTGGAAACACCATATATTTT. Protein product: CASSYSAAGNTIYF.

This clone was counted once. V and J are TRBV13 and TRBJ1-1, with TRBD1 as a possible D gene (6 bases). This CDR3 region has 15 residues. The V end was cut by 5 bases, the J end by 1 base, with 14 bases between. The V gene's germline CDR1 is PRHDT and CDR2 FYEKMQ (reference sequence). CDR3 nucleotide sequence: TGTGCCAGCAGCCCGCCAACAGGGTCGAACACTGAAGCTTTCTTT. Translated, it gives CASSPPTGSNTEAFF.

The V and J genes are TRBV9 and TRBJ1-1; TRBD1 is a possible D gene (5 bases). The length of the CDR3 is 14 residues. V was shortened by 4 bases and J by 1 base, with 11 bases between the two germline ends. Germline CDR1 is SGDLS and CDR2 is YYNGEE. CDR3 DNA: TGTGCCAGCAGCCTGACCGGGGGGAACACTGAAGCTTTCTTT. Translation gives CASSLTGGNTEAFF.

This chain connects TRBV29-1 to TRBJ2-1; TRBD2 agrees at 11 bases. The V segment lost 4 bases and the J segment 3 bases; nucleotides outside the gene matches: 2. In germline, CDR1 is SQVTM, CDR2 ANQGSEA. There are 14 residues in the CDR3. CDR3 coding DNA: TGCAGCGTTGCCGGGACTAGCGGCTACAATGAGCAGTTCTTC. This sequence encodes CSVAGTSGYNEQFF.

V gene TRBV6-5 combines with J gene TRBJ1-4; D remains ambiguous. V was trimmed by 6 bases and J by 2 bases, leaving 13 bases between them. This CDR3 region has 15 residues. Germline V gene sequence: CDR1 MNHEY, CDR2 SVGAGI. Here the CDR3 reads CASSYNWATNEKLFF. The CDR3 bases are TGTGCCAGCAGCTACAACTGGGCGACTAATGAAAAACTGTTTTTT.

This rearrangement joins TRBV6-6 to TRBJ1-6; 7 bases agree with TRBD1. The CDR3 spans 15 residues. Trimming took 2 bases from V and 5 from J; bases not matched to a gene: 3. Germline values: CDR1 MNHNY, CDR2 SVGAGI (reference sequence). The CDR3 reads CASSYGGTDNSPLHF. CDR3 bases: TGTGCCAGCAGTTACGGGGGGACAGATAATTCACCCCTCCACTTT.

CDR3 nucleotide sequence: TGTGCCAGTAGTATCCAGGACAGCGAAAATCAGCCCCAGCATTTT. Translation: CASSIQDSENQPQHF. This chain connects TRBV19 to TRBJ1-5, with TRBD1 as a possible D gene (6 bases). Per germline, CDR1 LNHDA and CDR2 SQIVND (reference sequence). V was cut by 3 bases and J by 4 bases, with 13 bases left in between. The CDR3 totals 15 residues.

This clone was seen only once. The chain uses TRBV12-3 or TRBV12-4 and TRBJ2-1; 7 bases are shared with TRBD2. The CDR3 consists of 11 residues. Trimming at V came to 8 bases and at J to 6 bases, leaving 1 base not matched to a gene. CDR3 nucleotide sequence: TGTGCCAGCGGGGGGGGCAATGAGCAGTTCTTC. It codes for CASGGGNEQFF.

The chain is built from TRBV7-9 and TRBJ1-2, with D uncertain. The CDR3 is made up of 16 amino acids. The V end was cut by 0 bases, the J end by 4 bases, with 15 bases between. The germline V gene encodes CDR1 SEHNR and CDR2 FQNEAQ (reference sequence). DNA for the CDR3: TGTGCCAGCAGCTTAGCAGTAACGCCCTTGAGCTATGGCTACACCTTC. Translating gives CASSLAVTPLSYGYTF.

The J gene is TRBJ2-1, the V gene TRBV19, with D possibly TRBD1 on 6 matching bases. The CDR3 runs 13 residues. Trimming cost V 7 bases and J 4 bases, with 11 bases left between them. Germline V lookup: CDR1 LNHDA, CDR2 SQIVND (reference sequence). The CDR3 region has the DNA TGTGCCAGTACGACAGGTCTTTACAATGAGCAGTTCTTC. It encodes CASTTGLYNEQFF.

The chain recombines TRBV7-9 with TRBJ2-1; the D is unclear. The CDR3 consists of 14 residues. CDR1 and CDR2 from the germline V gene are SEHNR and FQNEAQ (reference sequence). V was trimmed by 5 bases and J by 5 bases, leaving 13 bases between them. The CDR3, as DNA: TGTGCCAGCAGCCCACCCCTTACAGACAATGAGCAGTTCTTC. This encodes CASSPPLTDNEQFF.

The chain employs TRBV4-1 and TRBJ1-2; 8 bases match TRBD1. Germline CDR1 is MGHRA and CDR2 is YSYEKL. V shed 1 base and J 5 bases; nucleotides not matched to a gene: 3. This CDR3 contains 14 residues. The CDR3: CASSQAGTGYGYTF. DNA of the CDR3: TGCGCCAGCAGCCAAGCCGGGACAGGATATGGCTACACCTTC.